The clone carrying this TCR beta chain turned up a few times. Its antigen is undetermined. CDR1 is MGHRA and CDR2 is YSYEKL in the germline V gene. Trimming removed 1 base at V and 2 bases at J, with 11 bases between. The CDR3 length is 15 residues. The sample belongs to a study of OX40 agonist ivuxolimab in advanced cancers. Overall study: Dose-escalation patients were diagnosed with hepatocellular carcinoma, melanoma, renal cell cancer or head and neck cancer. Regarding the study as a whole: Expansion of clones was among the lowest in partial responders at 0.1-3.0 mg/kg. Researchers did not establish what antigens the expanded peripheral T cells target.

Drawing of blood for sampling happened at baseline, at cycle 4 day 1, and at cycle 7 day 1. The data were produced by immunoSEQ multiplex PCR, yet TCRdb's version contains in-frame clones alone and is incomplete. The data show 10,000 to 15,000 clones, roughly 69% seen once. The gene calls are TRBV4-1 and TRBJ1-1; D not certain. The TCR comes from an adult with an advanced solid tumor such as melanoma, head and neck, liver or kidney cancer. Sequencing was performed on CD4+ or CD8+ T cells sorted from blood, taken in a trial of the OX40 agonist ivuxolimab. The CDR3 coding sequence is TGCGCCAGCAGCCAAGGTCCCACCGTCAACACTGAAGCTTTCTTT. This sequence encodes CASSQGPTVNTEAFF.